The sample holds a few counts of the clone carrying this T cell receptor beta chain. No antigen is known for it. This specimen belongs to a study of T-cell memory formation after mild COVID-19. Study overall: In these data, TCR clusters were largely donor specific.

Overall study findings and caveats: Pre-infection memory harbored some responding clones, suggesting cross-reactive memory joined.

Germline lookup yields CDR1 LNHDA and CDR2 SQIVND (reference sequence). CDR3 length: 21 residues. The trim removed 11 bases at V and 0 bases at J, leaving 28 bases unmatched. MiXCR, applied by TCRdb to the 5' RACE reads, yields one record per CDR3 protein. This sample yields approximately 390,000 distinct CDR3 sequences, of which about a sixth are seen a single time; around a fifth belongs to the top ten. Specimen: PBMCs or a T cell subset sorted from them (not recorded which). The chain carries TRBV19 and TRBJ2-3; 8 nucleotides align to TRBD2. This TCR was recovered from a man younger than 35 who had mild COVID-19 (a few samples of this study predate the infection). Cell type and time point are not known. In DNA, the CDR3 is TGTGCCGGGAAAAAAGGCGATAGGGGAGCGGGGGCGACAACTAGCACAGATACGCAGTATTTT. It encodes CAGKKGDRGAGATTSTDTQYF.